Following are 30 T cell receptor beta chains from one sample sequenced in a study of blood T cell repertoires in COVID-19. The assay was immunoSEQ multiplex PCR, and TCRdb's table has in-frame clones only and misses some. The sample has 130,000 or so clones, around 85% seen once. Source material: peripheral blood. These receptor sequences come from a woman aged 45-59 years who had recovered from COVID-19.

V usage is TRBV7-9 and J usage is TRBJ2-2, with D possibly matching TRBD2 (6 bases). The V gene lost 6 bases and the J gene lost 10 bases, with 15 bases spanning the gap. The CDR3 has 13 residues. Germline values: CDR1 SEHNR, CDR2 FQNEAQ (reference sequence). The CDR3 DNA reads TGTGCCAGCAGTTCCGAAGCGGGTCTGGAGCTGTTTTTT. Translating it yields CASSSEAGLELFF.

The chain links TRBV7-6 to TRBJ2-3, with D perhaps TRBD2 (6 bases). The CDR3 is 15 residues long. The V gene lost 4 bases and the J gene lost 1 base, with 12 bases spanning the gap. From germline, CDR1 is SGHVS and CDR2 FNYEAQ. DNA of the CDR3: TGTGCCAGCAGCTATTCTAGCGCCCGCACAGATACGCAGTATTTT. This translates into CASSYSSARTDTQYF.

This chain uses TRBV18 with TRBJ2-1, with 14 bases identical to TRBD2. The CDR3 is 18 amino acids. Germline V gene lookup returns CDR1 KGHSH and CDR2 LQKENI. J gave up 7 bases and V 2 bases, and 10 bases lay outside the gene matches. The CDR3 loop reads CASSPAGTSGSAKNEQFF. The CDR3 coding sequence is TGTGCCAGCTCACCAGCCGGGACTAGCGGGAGTGCTAAGAATGAGCAGTTCTTC.

This chain's CDR3 is CASSPASGPYEQYF. CDR3 nucleotides: TGTGCCAGCAGCCCGGCGTCAGGGCCCTACGAGCAGTACTTC. The V call is TRBV6-5, the J call TRBJ2-7; the D gene is possibly TRBD1 (5 bases). With 6 bases removed from V and 2 bases from J, the gap between germline ends came to 14 bases. CDR3 length: 14 amino acids. Germline CDR1 and CDR2: MNHEY and SVGAGI.

J is TRBJ2-3 and V is TRBV15, with 9 bases fitting TRBD2. This CDR3 comprises 19 residues. The germline V gene encodes CDR1 LNHNV and CDR2 YYDKDF (reference sequence). The J segment lost 1 base and the V segment lost 3 bases, leaving 14 bases of the junction unmatched. The CDR3 region has the DNA TGTGCCACCAGCAGTCCCGGGAGGCGGGGGGGCTCGGGCACAGATACGCAGTATTTT. It yields the protein CATSSPGRRGGSGTDTQYF.

This chain connects TRBV20-1 to TRBJ2-1; D is possibly TRBD2 (5 bases). Looked up from germline, CDR1 is DFQATT and CDR2 is SNEGSKA (reference sequence). V was shortened by 3 bases and J by 2 bases, with 8 bases between the two germline ends. The CDR3 spans 13 residues. DNA for the CDR3: TGCAGTGCTAGTGAGCGGCCCTACAATGAGCAGTTCTTC. It encodes CSASERPYNEQFF.

This chain uses TRBV7-9 with TRBJ2-6; 7 bases are a match to TRBD1. The CDR3 is made up of 17 amino acids. V dropped 2 bases and J dropped 4; count of bases not matched to a gene: 8. CDR1 SEHNR and CDR2 FQNEAQ come from the germline V gene (reference sequence). CDR3 residues: CASSLPSTGYGANVLTF. The CDR3 coding sequence is TGTGCCAGCAGCTTACCCTCGACAGGGTACGGGGCCAACGTCCTGACTTTC.

This clone is a singleton in its sample. The CDR3 nucleotides read TGTGCCAGCAGCTTGGTACGGCAGGGGGGATACTACGAGCAGTACTTC. Translation gives CASSLVRQGGYYEQYF. The genes are TRBV5-8 and TRBJ2-7; tentative D call: TRBD1 (7 bases). The germline gives CDR1 SGHTS, CDR2 YDEGEE. The CDR3 has 16 residues. The V end lost 0 bases, the J end lost 3 bases, and 16 bases lay between the germline ends.

The chain uses TRBV7-8 and TRBJ2-2, with 8 bases matching TRBD1. The ends lost 0 bases at V and 5 bases at J; junction bases unmatched: 2. CDR1 and CDR2 (germline): SGHVS, FQNEAQ. The CDR3 length is 15 residues. Written as DNA, the CDR3 is TGTGCCAGCAGCTTAGCCAGGGGGCGTACCGGGGAGCTGTTTTTT. This encodes CASSLARGRTGELFF.

V is TRBV2 and J is TRBJ2-5; D unclear. Trimming stripped 2 bases from V and 0 bases from J, with 19 bases between. This CDR3 is 18 amino acids long. CDR1 is SNHLY, CDR2 FYNNEI, per germline. CDR3 nucleotides: TGTGCCAGCAGTGAAATTCCCCCGCTCAGAAACCACCAAGAGACCCAGTACTTC. Protein product: CASSEIPPLRNHQETQYF. The whole variable domain, filled in from reference TRBV2 and TRBJ2-5, reads EPEVTQTPSHQVTQMGQEVILRCVPISNHLYFYWYRQILGQKVEFLVSFYNNEISEKSEIFDDQFSVERPDGSNFTLKIRSTKLEDSAMYFCASSEIPPLRNHQETQYFGPGTRLLVL.

The V gene is TRBV2, the J gene TRBJ2-2; perhaps TRBD1 as D (6 bases). With 6 bases removed from V and 4 bases from J, the gap between germline ends came to 15 bases. CDR1 and CDR2 from the germline V gene are SNHLY and FYNNEI. This CDR3 comprises 15 residues. The DNA of the CDR3 is TGTGCCAGCAGGAAGGGGGACGGAATCACCGGGGAGCTGTTTTTT. Translating gives CASRKGDGITGELFF. Variable domain in full (rest from reference TRBV2 and TRBJ2-2): EPEVTQTPSHQVTQMGQEVILRCVPISNHLYFYWYRQILGQKVEFLVSFYNNEISEKSEIFDDQFSVERPDGSNFTLKIRSTKLEDSAMYFCASRKGDGITGELFFGEGSRLTVL.

V and J are TRBV19 and TRBJ1-1; tentative D call: TRBD1 (6 bases). The length of the CDR3 is 14 residues. Looked up from germline, CDR1 is LNHDA and CDR2 is SQIVND (reference sequence). V lost 3 bases to trimming and J lost 7 bases, with 15 bases between them. DNA of the CDR3: TGTGCCAGTAGTATCTGGGGGGGGCGCTTTGAAGCTTTCTTT. Protein sequence: CASSIWGGRFEAFF.

The genes are TRBV3-1 (or the pseudogene TRBV3-2) and TRBJ2-7; 10 bases match TRBD1. The germline CDR1 and CDR2 sequences are LGHDT and YNNKEL (reference sequence). CDR3 length equals 14 residues. Unmatched junction bases numbered 8, after V lost 7 bases and J lost 5 bases. CDR3 DNA: TGTGCCAGCAATAACCGGGGACAGGGGAACGAGCAGTACTTC. Its translation is CASNNRGQGNEQYF.

The chain joins TRBV4-2 to TRBJ1-5; 7 bases match TRBD1. The CDR3 consists of 15 residues. The germline CDR1 and CDR2 sequences are LGHNA and YNFKEQ. V gave up 0 bases and J gave up 4 bases; unmatched junction bases: 3. CDR3 loop: CASSQEWDSNQPQHF. Here the CDR3 DNA reads TGTGCCAGCAGCCAAGAGTGGGACAGTAATCAGCCCCAGCATTTT.

The chain combines TRBV19 with TRBJ1-5; TRBD1 matches 7 bases. The germline V gene has CDR1 LNHDA and CDR2 SQIVND (reference sequence). J gave up 5 bases and V 3 bases, and 10 bases lay outside the gene matches. The CDR3 runs 16 residues. CDR3 region: CASSIRQGGAYQPQHF. DNA of the CDR3: TGTGCCAGTAGTATCCGTCAGGGGGGTGCTTATCAGCCCCAGCATTTT. Filled out from reference TRBV19 and TRBJ1-5, the complete variable domain reads DGGITQSPKYLFRKEGQNVTLSCEQNLNHDAMYWYRQDPGQGLRLIYYSQIVNDFQKGDIAEGYSVSREKKESFPLTVTSAQKNPTAFYLCASSIRQGGAYQPQHFGDGTRLSIL.

J is TRBJ1-1 and V is TRBV7-9, with 7 bases identical to TRBD1. V dropped 5 bases and J dropped 0; count of bases not matched to a gene: 3. This CDR3 has 14 amino acids. Germline V lookup: CDR1 SEHNR, CDR2 FQNEAQ (reference sequence). CDR3 residues: CASSRDSMNTEAFF. CDR3 DNA: TGTGCCAGCAGCCGGGACAGCATGAACACTGAAGCTTTCTTT.

The chain combines TRBV18 with TRBJ1-4; D not resolved. Germline assignment: CDR1 KGHSH and CDR2 LQKENI. This CDR3 has 11 residues. Trimming removed 3 bases at V and 13 bases at J, with 9 bases between. The CDR3 loop reads CASSPGEGLFF. For the CDR3, the DNA is TGTGCCAGCTCACCTGGAGAGGGACTGTTTTTT.

The V gene is TRBV19, the J gene TRBJ2-7, with a possible D match to TRBD2 (6 bases). Between the trimmed V and J ends, which lost 1 base and 0 bases, there was a span of 13 bases. Germline V gives CDR1 LNHDA, CDR2 SQIVND (reference sequence). The CDR3 loop spans 16 amino acids. The CDR3 here is CASSIGWAEGSYEQYF. The CDR3, as DNA: TGTGCCAGTAGTATAGGGTGGGCGGAGGGCTCCTACGAGCAGTACTTC.

The chain employs TRBV27 and TRBJ2-5; 14 bases are shared with TRBD2. Germline CDR1 is MNHEY and CDR2 is SMNVEV (reference sequence). This CDR3 comprises 21 residues. J gave up 4 bases and V 5 bases, and 21 bases lay outside the gene matches. As DNA, the CDR3 is TGTGCCAGCAGTCAAAGTCGTAGCTTCCCGACTAGCGGGGGGGCCTCAGAGACCCAGTACTTC. Its protein product is CASSQSRSFPTSGGASETQYF.

This rearrangement joins TRBV6-5 to TRBJ1-5; a possible D gene is TRBD1 (5 bases). Trimming removed 2 bases at V and 4 bases at J, with 12 bases between. The germline CDR1 and CDR2 sequences are MNHEY and SVGAGI. The CDR3 totals 15 residues. Here the CDR3 reads CASSYDSRANQPQHF. The CDR3 nucleotides are TGTGCCAGCAGTTACGACAGCCGCGCTAATCAGCCCCAGCATTTT.

V usage is TRBV4-2 and J usage is TRBJ2-1; 13 nucleotides align to TRBD2. V shed 2 bases and J 3 bases; nucleotides not matched to a gene: 13. This CDR3 contains 20 residues. CDR1 and CDR2 from the germline V gene are LGHNA and YNFKEQ. The CDR3 protein is CASSQTGLAGVETFYNEQFF. The CDR3 DNA follows: TGTGCCAGCAGCCAAACCGGACTAGCGGGAGTGGAAACATTCTACAATGAGCAGTTCTTC.

The chain carries TRBV9 and TRBJ2-3; 10 bases align to TRBD2. This CDR3 spans 17 amino acids. Germline CDR1 SGDLS, CDR2 YYNGEE. J lost 0 bases, V lost 5 bases, and 9 bases had no gene match. CDR3 coding DNA: TGTGCCAGCAGGCGTACTTTAGCGGGAGGCAGCACAGATACGCAGTATTTT. It encodes CASRRTLAGGSTDTQYF.

V usage is TRBV9 and J usage is TRBJ2-3; D uncertain. Per germline, CDR1 SGDLS and CDR2 YYNGEE. This CDR3 is 15 amino acids long. With 0 bases removed from V and 4 bases from J, the gap between germline ends came to 12 bases. CDR3 loop: CASSVGLIQADTQYF. The CDR3 DNA reads TGTGCCAGCAGCGTAGGGCTGATCCAGGCAGATACGCAGTATTTT.

This chain uses TRBV6-6 with TRBJ2-5; 10 bases agree with TRBD1. Germline V gene lookup returns CDR1 MNHNY and CDR2 SVGAGI (reference sequence). The CDR3 has 17 residues. J gave up 1 base and V 5 bases, and 10 bases lay outside the gene matches. The CDR3 DNA sequence: TGTGCCAGCAGTCGTAAAAGGACAGGGGGGGTCCAAGAGACCCAGTACTTC. Protein product: CASSRKRTGGVQETQYF.

The genes are TRBV7-8 and TRBJ1-1, with a possible D match to TRBD1 (6 bases). Germline CDR1 reads SGHVS; CDR2 reads FQNEAQ. The ends were cut back, 3 bases at V and 5 bases at J, with 13 bases in the middle. CDR3 length equals 14 residues. The CDR3: CASSFAGAGTEAFF. CDR3 in DNA: TGTGCCAGCAGCTTTGCGGGGGCAGGTACTGAAGCTTTCTTT. Together with reference TRBV7-8 and TRBJ1-1, the CDR3 gives the full variable domain: GAGVSQSPRYKVAKRGQDVALRCDPISGHVSLFWYQQALGQGPEFLTYFQNEAQLDKSGLPSDRFFAERPEGSVSTLKIQRTQQEDSAVYLCASSFAGAGTEAFFGQGTRLTVV.

This clone turned up a few times. The chain is built from TRBV7-8 and TRBJ2-2; D possibly corresponds to TRBD2 (5 bases). Germline lookup yields CDR1 SGHVS and CDR2 FQNEAQ. Trimming left V 5 bases short and J 4 bases short, with 14 bases between. CDR3 length equals 15 residues. The CDR3 spells CASSPLGGSTGELFF. CDR3 sequence (DNA): TGTGCCAGCAGCCCCCTGGGTGGGAGCACCGGGGAGCTGTTTTTT. The whole variable domain, remainder taken from reference TRBV7-8 and TRBJ2-2, is GAGVSQSPRYKVAKRGQDVALRCDPISGHVSLFWYQQALGQGPEFLTYFQNEAQLDKSGLPSDRFFAERPEGSVSTLKIQRTQQEDSAVYLCASSPLGGSTGELFFGEGSRLTVL.

V and J are TRBV7-6 and TRBJ2-2; D gene unclear. V lost 2 bases, J lost 6 bases, and 13 bases lay in between. CDR3 length: 15 amino acids. Looked up from germline, CDR1 is SGHVS and CDR2 is FNYEAQ. The chain's CDR3 is CASSLSPSFAGELFF. DNA of the CDR3: TGTGCCAGCAGCTTAAGTCCTAGTTTTGCCGGGGAGCTGTTTTTT.

The rearrangement joins TRBV4-1 to TRBJ2-3, with D possibly TRBD2 on 6 matching bases. Germline values: CDR1 MGHRA, CDR2 YSYEKL. This CDR3 comprises 18 residues. V lost 3 bases and J lost 0, with 19 bases in between. The CDR3 DNA reads TGCGCCAGCAGCCAGGGGGGAAGAGTCGGGGCTAGCACAGATACGCAGTATTTT. This encodes CASSQGGRVGASTDTQYF.

The chain uses TRBV10-3 and TRBJ1-5, with D hard to call. The V and J ends lost 0 bases and 10 bases respectively, with 13 bases between them. The CDR3 sequence is 14 residues long. Germline V gene data show CDR1 as ENHRY and CDR2 as SYGVKD. CDR3 in amino acids: CAISESMGEGPQHF. The CDR3 DNA sequence: TGTGCCATCAGTGAGTCCATGGGCGAGGGACCCCAGCATTTT.

The chain combines TRBV7-3 with TRBJ2-3, with 13 bases aligning to TRBD2. This CDR3 spans 18 amino acids. The ends lost 5 bases at V and 3 bases at J; junction bases unmatched: 11. The germline V gene has CDR1 SGHTA and CDR2 FQGTGA. The CDR3 here is CASSPQPLAGGRTDTQYF. CDR3 sequence (DNA): TGTGCCAGCAGCCCACAACCACTAGCGGGGGGGCGTACAGATACGCAGTATTTT.